The table lists the clone carrying this TCR beta chain with a few counts. Its antigen is currently unknown. This specimen belongs to a study of identical twins. Germline-derived CDR1 and CDR2 are MNHEY and SVGEGT. The CDR3 totals 14 residues. The V and J ends lost 6 bases and 1 base respectively, with 12 bases between them. TCRdb recomputed calls from the 5' RACE reads with MiXCR, one row per CDR3 protein. Of about 260,000 distinct CDR3 sequences in the sample, roughly 7% are singletons; the top ten hold 3.6%. Points from the study as a whole: In zero-insertion analyses, partial confounding could arise from invariant MAIT and iNKT cells. Low generation-probability sequences were in excess among twin-shared out-of-frame alpha sequences. Surplus twin overlap in beta out-of-frame sequences was less pronounced. Fewer insertions marked abundant cord blood beta clonotypes; young adult naive trended weakly, memory not at all.

The sample was also reused in another study, on yellow fever vaccine responses in identical twins.

The chain couples TRBV6-2 or TRBV6-3 to TRBJ1-1; D not certain. Sequenced sample: memory (CD45RO+) T cells sorted from blood. This TCR was recovered from a woman between 18 and 30 years old in good health. In DNA, the CDR3 is TGTGCCAGCAGCCACGACGAGTCGAACACTGAAGCTTTCTTT. Residues: CASSHDESNTEAFF.